Presented here are 20 T cell receptor beta chains from one specimen sequenced in a study of technical replicates of blood from several donors. Sequenced by immunoSEQ multiplex PCR; TCRdb stores in-frame clones only, minus some. The sample carries tens of thousands of clones, 96% recorded once. Source material: T cells isolated from PBMCs. The receptors here all came from a human donor in good health.

This rearrangement joins TRBV7-9 to TRBJ1-2; D remains unclear. The V and J ends lost 3 bases and 1 base respectively, with 9 bases between them. Germline-derived CDR1 and CDR2 are SEHNR and FQNEAQ (reference sequence). There are 14 residues in the CDR3. This chain's CDR3 is CASSFDRVNYGYTF. CDR3 coding DNA: TGTGCCAGCAGCTTTGACCGGGTTAACTATGGCTACACCTTC.

The gene calls are TRBV11-2 and TRBJ1-1; D might be TRBD1 (6 bases). Trimming stripped 5 bases from V and 1 base from J, with 20 bases between. CDR1 and CDR2 (germline): SGHAT, FQNNGV. The CDR3 loop spans 17 amino acids. Here the CDR3 DNA reads TGTGCCAGCAGCGAAGATCCTGGGGGCCTTAGGAACACTGAAGCTTTCTTT. It is translated as CASSEDPGGLRNTEAFF.

The rearrangement uses TRBV7-9 and TRBJ1-2; 7 positions agree with TRBD1. The CDR3 contains 13 residues. The germline V gene encodes CDR1 SEHNR and CDR2 FQNEAQ (reference sequence). Trimming removed 5 bases from V and 5 bases from J; junction bases left unmatched: 5. The CDR3 reads CASSPKTGYGYTF. CDR3 in DNA: TGTGCCAGCAGCCCGAAGACAGGGTATGGCTACACCTTC.

This clone was detected once. This sequence joins TRBV25-1 and TRBJ1-1; 9 bases agree with TRBD1. Trimming at V came to 4 bases and at J to 1 base, leaving 4 bases not matched to a gene. Germline V gene sequence: CDR1 MGHDK, CDR2 SYGVNS. This CDR3 comprises 15 residues. The CDR3 DNA reads as TGTGCCAGCAGTGCCCCGGGACAGGGGAACACTGAAGCTTTCTTT. Amino acids: CASSAPGQGNTEAFF.

The chain carries TRBV19 and TRBJ1-5; 12 bases map to TRBD1. The junction had 15 bases not matched to a gene; V was cut back by 5 bases and J by 1 base. CDR1 and CDR2 (germline): LNHDA, SQIVND (reference sequence). The CDR3 covers 20 residues. The CDR3 nucleotides read TGTGCCAGTAGTTTACAGAGGGGGGACAGGGGGCTGATGAGCAATCAGCCCCAGCATTTT. Protein: CASSLQRGDRGLMSNQPQHF.

The chain joins TRBV11-2 to TRBJ1-1, with D possibly matching TRBD1 (6 bases). CDR1 is SGHAT, CDR2 FQNNGV, per germline. The CDR3 totals 15 residues. Trimming pared 0 bases from V and 1 base from J, leaving 9 bases between. CDR3 DNA sequence: TGTGCCAGCAGCTTAGATGGGGGGGCGAACACTGAAGCTTTCTTT. Translating it yields CASSLDGGANTEAFF.

The chain links TRBV5-4 to TRBJ1-1, with a weak D call TRBD1 (6 bases). The germline V gene encodes CDR1 SGHNT and CDR2 YYREEE (reference sequence). The CDR3 has 13 residues. Trimming took 4 bases from V and 1 from J, leaving 8 bases between them. The CDR3 coding sequence is TGTGCCAGCAGCGCACAGGGGAACACTGAAGCTTTCTTT. Its translation is CASSAQGNTEAFF.

V and J are TRBV7-6 and TRBJ2-7; TRBD2 is a possible D gene (5 bases). The length of the CDR3 is 14 residues. Trimming removed 5 bases at V and 6 bases at J, with 17 bases between. Germline V CDR1 and CDR2: SGHVS, FNYEAQ. The CDR3 sequence is CASSLTTTRGEQYF. As DNA, the CDR3 is TGTGCCAGCAGCCTCACCACGACCCGGGGCGAGCAGTACTTC.

The genes are TRBV6-5 and TRBJ2-5, with TRBD1 matching 9 bases. This CDR3 spans 13 amino acids. Per germline, CDR1 MNHEY and CDR2 SVGAGI. Trimming at V came to 3 bases and at J to 5 bases, leaving 1 base not matched to a gene. The CDR3 is CASSYDRGETQYF. CDR3 nucleotide sequence: TGTGCCAGCAGTTATGACAGGGGGGAGACCCAGTACTTC.

The chain joins TRBV5-1 to TRBJ2-1, with D uncertain. This CDR3 is built from 12 residues. V was shortened by 3 bases and J by 14 bases, with 15 bases between the two germline ends. From germline, CDR1 is SGHRS and CDR2 YFSETQ. The chain's CDR3 is CASSSGLAYKFF. CDR3 bases: TGCGCCAGCAGCTCTGGGTTAGCCTATAAGTTCTTC.

The DNA of the CDR3 is TGTGCCAGTAGTATAACAGGTGGCCCAAACACTGAAGCTTTCTTT. This translates into CASSITGGPNTEAFF. This chain connects TRBV19 to TRBJ1-1, with D tentatively TRBD1 (5 bases). Germline values: CDR1 LNHDA, CDR2 SQIVND (reference sequence). V was pared by 2 bases and J by 2 bases, with 12 bases between. The CDR3 contains 15 residues. The full variable domain, its missing parts supplied by reference TRBV19 and TRBJ1-1, is DGGITQSPKYLFRKEGQNVTLSCEQNLNHDAMYWYRQDPGQGLRLIYYSQIVNDFQKGDIAEGYSVSREKKESFPLTVTSAQKNPTAFYLCASSITGGPNTEAFFGQGTRLTVV.

This chain links TRBV13 with TRBJ2-7; the D gene is possibly TRBD2 (5 bases). Germline CDR1 is PRHDT and CDR2 is FYEKMQ (reference sequence). V was cut by 10 bases and J by 2 bases, with 18 bases left in between. The CDR3 extends over 14 amino acids. This CDR3 reads CATSPPGVPYEQYF. For the CDR3, the DNA is TGTGCCACATCACCCCCCGGGGTGCCCTACGAGCAGTACTTC.

The gene calls are TRBV13 and TRBJ2-7, with a tentative D call TRBD1 (5 bases). Trimming took off 4 bases at V and 0 bases at J, with 10 bases between the two ends. CDR1 and CDR2 (germline): PRHDT, FYEKMQ (reference sequence). CDR3 size: 14 residues. In DNA form, the CDR3 reads TGTGCCAGCAGCTATTATCAGGGCTCCTACGAGCAGTACTTC. Translation: CASSYYQGSYEQYF.

The chain is built from TRBV15 and TRBJ2-1, with D possibly TRBD2 on 5 matching bases. This CDR3 has 14 amino acids. Between the trimmed V and J ends, which lost 4 bases and 6 bases, there was a span of 13 bases. CDR1 is LNHNV, CDR2 YYDKDF, per germline (reference sequence). This CDR3 reads CATSTRTLVNEQFF. CDR3 bases: TGTGCCACCAGCACCCGGACTCTCGTCAATGAGCAGTTCTTC.

The chain uses TRBV29-1 and TRBJ2-2; 7 nucleotides line up with TRBD1. The germline gives CDR1 SQVTM, CDR2 ANQGSEA. This CDR3 has 16 residues. J lost 2 bases, V lost 0 bases, and 6 bases had no gene match. Here the CDR3 DNA reads TGCAGCGTTGAAGATAAATACAGGGGAAACACCGGGGAGCTGTTTTTT. Translating it yields CSVEDKYRGNTGELFF.

V gene TRBV7-9 combines with J gene TRBJ1-5, with D maybe TRBD1 (5 bases). V lost 5 bases and J 4 bases, leaving 9 bases between the germline ends. The CDR3 spans 13 residues. Germline V gene sequence: CDR1 SEHNR, CDR2 FQNEAQ (reference sequence). In DNA, the CDR3 is TGTGCCAGCAGCCGACAGCCTAATCAGCCCCAGCATTTT. Translating gives CASSRQPNQPQHF.

This clone appeared a single time. The chain couples TRBV30 to TRBJ2-1; TRBD2 matches at 11 bases. The germline V gene encodes CDR1 GTSNPN and CDR2 SVGIG (reference sequence). V lost 2 bases, J lost 1 base, and 28 bases stayed unmatched. This CDR3 has 24 amino acids. CDR3 in DNA: TGTGCCTGGAGTTCTGAGTCCATAGATAAAATAACTAGCGGGAGAGGAAGGTCCTACAATGAGCAGTTCTTC. Residues: CAWSSESIDKITSGRGRSYNEQFF.

The chain couples TRBV6-1 to TRBJ2-1, with D uncertain. Germline lookup yields CDR1 MNHNS and CDR2 SASEGT. This CDR3 has 14 amino acids. Between the trimmed V and J ends, which lost 5 bases and 0 bases, there was a span of 8 bases. CDR3 protein: CASSLQYSYNEQFF. CDR3 coding DNA: TGTGCCAGCAGTTTACAGTACTCCTACAATGAGCAGTTCTTC.

The chain couples TRBV27 to TRBJ1-1; D remains ambiguous. This CDR3 has 13 amino acids. V dropped 5 bases and J dropped 4 bases, with 11 bases sitting between them. The germline gives CDR1 MNHEY, CDR2 SMNVEV (reference sequence). CDR3 residues: CASSELRSTEAFF. CDR3 sequence (DNA): TGTGCCAGCAGTGAGTTGAGAAGCACTGAAGCTTTCTTT.

This rearrangement joins TRBV6-6 to TRBJ2-7, with 8 positions matching TRBD1. V shed 2 bases, J shed 3 bases, and the junction held 6 bases outside the gene matches. The CDR3 length is 15 residues. Germline CDR1 MNHNY, CDR2 SVGAGI (reference sequence). The CDR3 DNA follows: TGTGCCAGCAGTTACAAACAGGGGGGAATCTACGAGCAGTACTTC. It encodes CASSYKQGGIYEQYF.